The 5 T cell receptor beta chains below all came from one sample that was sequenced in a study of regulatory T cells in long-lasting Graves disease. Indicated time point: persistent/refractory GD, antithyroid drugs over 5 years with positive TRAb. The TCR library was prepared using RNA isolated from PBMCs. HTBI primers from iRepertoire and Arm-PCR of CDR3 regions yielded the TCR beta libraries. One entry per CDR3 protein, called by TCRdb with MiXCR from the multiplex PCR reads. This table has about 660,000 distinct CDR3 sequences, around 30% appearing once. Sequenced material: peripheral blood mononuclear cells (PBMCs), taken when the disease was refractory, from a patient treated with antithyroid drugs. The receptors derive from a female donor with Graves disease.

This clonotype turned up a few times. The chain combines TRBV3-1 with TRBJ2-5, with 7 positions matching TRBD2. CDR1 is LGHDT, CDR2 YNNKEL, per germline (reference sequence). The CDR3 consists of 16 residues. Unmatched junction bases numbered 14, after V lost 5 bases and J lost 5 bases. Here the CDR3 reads CASSSLGSGVGETQYF. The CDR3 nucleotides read TGTGCCAGCAGCTCCCTGGGGAGCGGGGTCGGGGAGACCCAGTACTTC.

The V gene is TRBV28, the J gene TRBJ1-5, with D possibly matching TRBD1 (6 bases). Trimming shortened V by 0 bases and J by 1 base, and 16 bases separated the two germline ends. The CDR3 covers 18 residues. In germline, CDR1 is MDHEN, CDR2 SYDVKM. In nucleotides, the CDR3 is TGTGCCAGCAGTTTATGGACCTCCTCGGGGGGCAGCAATCAGCCCCAGCATTTT. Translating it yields CASSLWTSSGGSNQPQHF. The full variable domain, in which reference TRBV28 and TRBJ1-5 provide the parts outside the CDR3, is DVKVTQSSRYLVKRTGEKVFLECVQDMDHENMFWYRQDPGLGLRLIYFSYDVKMKEKGDIPEGYSVSREKKERFSLILESASTNQTSMYLCASSLWTSSGGSNQPQHFGDGTRLSIL.

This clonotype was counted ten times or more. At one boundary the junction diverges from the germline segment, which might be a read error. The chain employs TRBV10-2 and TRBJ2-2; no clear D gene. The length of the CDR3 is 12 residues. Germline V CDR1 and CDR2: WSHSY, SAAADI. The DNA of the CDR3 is TGTGCCAGCAGGACGGGCACCGGGGAGCTGTTTTTT. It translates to CASRTGTGELFF.

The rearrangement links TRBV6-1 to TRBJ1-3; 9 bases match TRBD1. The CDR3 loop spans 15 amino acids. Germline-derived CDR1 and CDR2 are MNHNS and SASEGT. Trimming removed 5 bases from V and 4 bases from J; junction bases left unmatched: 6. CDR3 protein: CASSTGQGSGNTIYF. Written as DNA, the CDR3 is TGTGCCAGCAGTACGGGACAGGGTTCGGGAAACACCATATATTTT.

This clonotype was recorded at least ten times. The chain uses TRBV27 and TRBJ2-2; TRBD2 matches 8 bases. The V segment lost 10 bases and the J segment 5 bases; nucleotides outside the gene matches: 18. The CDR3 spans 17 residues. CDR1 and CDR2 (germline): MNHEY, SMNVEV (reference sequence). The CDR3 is CATLPRRTSLGTGELFF. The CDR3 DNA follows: TGTGCCACCCTCCCTCGAAGGACTAGCCTGGGGACCGGGGAGCTGTTTTTT.